The source of this T cell receptor beta chain is a study of blood T cell repertoires in COVID-19. Looked up from germline, CDR1 is SGHTS and CDR2 is YDEGEE. V lost 8 bases and J lost 8, with 14 bases in between. The CDR3 length is 12 residues. Sequencing used immunoSEQ multiplex PCR; TCRdb keeps in-frame clones, though not all of them. The table has around 67,000 clones, just over 85% seen once; the top ten hold under 2%. The clonotype was recovered from a woman older than 75 with active or convalescent COVID-19. The chain couples TRBV5-8 to TRBJ2-1; D gene unclear. The sample taken for sequencing was peripheral blood. In nucleotides, the CDR3 is TGTGCCAGTGCGGTGGGTCGGTATGAGCAGTTCTTC. Its protein product is CASAVGRYEQFF. The whole variable domain, remainder taken from reference TRBV5-8 and TRBJ2-1, is EAGVTQSPTHLIKTRGQQATLRCSPISGHTSVYWYQQALGLGLQFLLWYDEGEERNRGNFPPRFSGRQFPNYSSELNVNALELEDSALYLCASAVGRYEQFFGPGTRLTVL.